These 18 T cell receptor beta chains were sequenced from one sample in a study of blood T cells in healthy people across ages. A second about 6 to 11 cycle PCR used barcoded and J-beta primers. TCRdb passed the 5' RACE reads through MiXCR, listing each CDR3 protein once. The data contain hundreds of thousands of distinct CDR3 sequences, around 46% of them seen just once; the ten biggest clones take up around 15%. The material sequenced was blood. These receptors were collected from a young man in good health.

This clonotype was seen only a few times. The chain carries TRBV28 and TRBJ1-1; unclear D gene. Germline CDR1 MDHEN, CDR2 SYDVKM. Trimming shortened V by 6 bases and J by 5 bases, and 16 bases separated the two germline ends. CDR3 length equals 14 residues. CDR3 loop: CASSRINGETEAFF. The CDR3 region has the DNA TGTGCCAGCAGCCGCATAAATGGGGAGACTGAAGCTTTCTTT.

This chain links TRBV4-3 with TRBJ1-1, with a tentative D call TRBD1 (5 bases). V gave up 1 base and J gave up 2 bases, with 14 bases separating them. Germline V gene data show CDR1 as LGHNA and CDR2 as YSLEER. The CDR3 contains 16 residues. Here the CDR3 reads CASSQAPGQGNTEAFF. Written as DNA, the CDR3 is TGCGCCAGCAGCCAAGCGCCAGGGCAGGGAAACACTGAAGCTTTCTTT.

Regarding this clonotype: Mismatch with germline at one junction end may stem from a read error. V and J are TRBV7-2 and TRBJ2-3; a weak D match, TRBD2 (6 bases). The CDR3 has 15 residues. Germline-derived CDR1 and CDR2 are SGHTA and FQGNSA. As DNA, the CDR3 is TGTGCTAGCAGCTTAGCGGACTTGCGCGCAGATACGCAGTATTTT. It specifies CASSLADLRADTQYF.

This clonotype was counted only a few times. V and J are TRBV6-4 and TRBJ2-1; 7 positions agree with TRBD2. The germline V gene encodes CDR1 MRHNA and CDR2 SNTAGT. The CDR3 runs to 20 residues. V lost 2 bases to trimming and J lost 5 bases; unmatched junction nucleotides: 21. The CDR3 sequence is CASSDDPSGGLGGENNEQFF. DNA for the CDR3: TGTGCCAGCAGTGACGACCCAAGTGGGGGTCTGGGGGGGGAGAACAATGAGCAGTTCTTC.

As for this clonotype: One base away lies a much larger clone, so this may be a sequencing read error. This sequence joins TRBV4-2 and TRBJ2-3; 13 bases map to TRBD2. The CDR3 contains 16 residues. Germline V gene lookup returns CDR1 LGHNA and CDR2 YNFKEQ. CDR3 region: CASSQGLAGGTDTRYF. CDR3 DNA: TGTGCCAGCAGCCAAGGACTAGCGGGGGGCACAGATACGCGGTATTTT.

A few counts support this clonotype. The chain recombines TRBV24-1 with TRBJ2-1; D uncertain. The germline CDR1 and CDR2 sequences are KGHDR and SFDVKD. The CDR3 length is 15 residues. The V gene lost 4 bases and the J gene lost 0 bases, with 9 bases spanning the gap. DNA of the CDR3: TGTGCCACCAGTGACCCCGCCTTCTCCTACAATGAGCAGTTCTTC. Amino acid sequence: CATSDPAFSYNEQFF.

This clonotype occurred many times. The CDR3 reads CASSGQPNTEAFF. CDR3 bases: TGTGCCAGCAGTGGGCAGCCGAACACTGAAGCTTTCTTT. The rearrangement joins TRBV6-2 or TRBV6-3 to TRBJ1-1; D is undetermined. The CDR3 extends over 13 amino acids. CDR1 is MNHEY and CDR2 is SVGEGT in the germline V gene. Trimming left V 5 bases short and J 1 base short, with 8 bases between.

The rearrangement uses TRBV6-6 and TRBJ2-1; D unresolved. The germline gives CDR1 MNHNY, CDR2 SVGAGI (reference sequence). The CDR3 is made up of 13 amino acids. V was shortened by 7 bases and J by 5 bases, with 12 bases between the two germline ends. The CDR3 sequence is CASNLLPHNEQFF. The CDR3 region has the DNA TGTGCCAGCAATCTTCTTCCCCACAATGAGCAGTTCTTC.

This chain connects TRBV5-1 to TRBJ1-2; D is perhaps TRBD1 (5 bases). CDR1 SGHRS and CDR2 YFSETQ come from the germline V gene. Trimming shortened V by 7 bases and J by 0 bases, and 13 bases separated the two germline ends. This CDR3 spans 14 amino acids. CDR3 residues: CASREDTANYGYTF. In DNA form, the CDR3 reads TGCGCCAGCCGAGAGGACACCGCTAACTATGGCTACACCTTC.

The chain links TRBV20-1 to TRBJ2-7, with a weak D call TRBD1 (6 bases). Germline CDR1 is DFQATT and CDR2 is SNEGSKA (reference sequence). With 0 bases removed from V and 3 bases from J, the gap between germline ends came to 12 bases. CDR3 length equals 14 residues. CDR3 sequence: CSARDIRGSYEQYF. CDR3 nucleotides: TGCAGTGCTAGAGATATTAGGGGGAGCTACGAGCAGTACTTC.

The chain is built from TRBV5-1 and TRBJ2-7; 8 nucleotides line up with TRBD1. Germline CDR1 is SGHRS and CDR2 is YFSETQ. Trimming at V came to 2 bases and at J to 9 bases, leaving 10 bases not matched to a gene. The CDR3 covers 14 residues. The CDR3 is CASSFRTGGHAQYF. In nucleotides, the CDR3 is TGCGCCAGCAGCTTTCGTACAGGGGGACACGCGCAGTACTTC.

CDR3 region: CSVGRQSYGYTF. The DNA for the CDR3 is TGCAGCGTTGGGAGACAGAGCTATGGCTACACCTTC. This chain connects TRBV29-1 to TRBJ1-2; possibly TRBD1 for D (5 bases). The length of the CDR3 is 12 residues. CDR1 is SQVTM, CDR2 ANQGSEA, per germline. V was shortened by 4 bases and J by 4 bases, with 10 bases between the two germline ends.

V and J are TRBV20-1 and TRBJ2-1; 11 positions match TRBD1. There are 15 residues in the CDR3. Germline CDR1 and CDR2: DFQATT and SNEGSKA (reference sequence). The trim removed 5 bases at V and 4 bases at J, leaving 7 bases unmatched. The CDR3 here is CSAGARDRGYNEQFF. The CDR3 coding sequence is TGCAGTGCTGGGGCCCGGGACAGGGGGTACAATGAGCAGTTCTTC.

V and J are TRBV10-2 and TRBJ1-2, with TRBD1 matching 8 bases. The CDR3 is 13 residues long. J gave up 3 bases and V 7 bases, and 4 bases lay outside the gene matches. Per the germline V gene, CDR1 is WSHSY and CDR2 is SAAADI. The CDR3 loop is CASMKQGDYGYTF. The CDR3 bases are TGCGCCAGCATGAAACAGGGGGACTATGGCTACACCTTC.

The rearrangement links TRBV29-1 to TRBJ2-1, with 7 bases lining up with TRBD2. Germline assignment: CDR1 SQVTM and CDR2 ANQGSEA. Losses at the gene ends were 7 bases for V and 6 bases for J; bases not matched to a gene: 9. This CDR3 is 13 amino acids long. The DNA of the CDR3 is TGCAGCGGTCGGCGGGGGTCCGCCAATGAGCAGTTCTTC. Amino acids: CSGRRGSANEQFF.

This clonotype was observed a single time. This sequence joins TRBV10-3 and TRBJ2-2; D tentatively reads TRBD1 or TRBD2 (6 bases each). The CDR3 consists of 15 residues. Germline-derived CDR1 and CDR2 are ENHRY and SYGVKD. V was pared by 6 bases and J by 6 bases, with 17 bases between. CDR3 amino acids: CAISAGRGLAGELFF. The CDR3 coding sequence is TGTGCCATCAGCGCGGGCAGGGGACTGGCCGGGGAGCTGTTTTTT.

The genes are TRBV10-3 and TRBJ2-2; 7 bases map to TRBD2. The CDR3 has 17 amino acids. Germline V lookup: CDR1 ENHRY, CDR2 SYGVKD. The V segment lost 7 bases and the J segment 0 bases; nucleotides outside the gene matches: 11. CDR3 sequence (DNA): TGTGCCATCACCGGGGTCGGGGGGAAGTCGAACACCGGGGAGCTGTTTTTT. Encoded protein: CAITGVGGKSNTGELFF.

The rearrangement links TRBV5-1 to TRBJ1-1; tentative D call: TRBD1 (6 bases). From germline, CDR1 is SGHRS and CDR2 YFSETQ. Deletions cut 0 bases from V and 1 base from J, with 13 bases between. The CDR3 loop spans 16 amino acids. The CDR3 nucleotides are TGCGCCAGCAGCTTGGAAAACAGGGCTAAGAACACTGAAGCTTTCTTT. It yields the protein CASSLENRAKNTEAFF. Supplemented by reference TRBV5-1 and TRBJ1-1, the full variable domain reads KAGVTQTPRYLIKTRGQQVTLSCSPISGHRSVSWYQQTPGQGLQFLFEYFSETQRNKGNFPGRFSGRQFSNSRSEMNVSTLELGDSALYLCASSLENRAKNTEAFFGQGTRLTVV.